The entry below describes one TCR beta chain. Its specificity is not known. This specimen comes from a study of cytomegalovirus exposure and HLA in healthy donors. Overall study findings and caveats: Later, an analysis found that common viral pathogens appeared to be linked with several of the most significant clusters. Sequence variants that were highly shared formed a cluster that was likely a sequencing artifact.

V was pared by 10 bases and J by 10 bases, with 19 bases between. The CDR3 extends over 12 amino acids. Per the germline V gene, CDR1 is MDHEN and CDR2 is SYDVKM. PCR involved 60 Vbeta and 13 Jbeta primers. Sequenced by immunoSEQ multiplex PCR; TCRdb stores in-frame clones only, minus some. Among roughly 99,000 clones listed, 60% to 75% were seen once. This TCR came from a young man in good health and CMV-seronegative. J is TRBJ1-1 and V is TRBV28; the D gene is possibly TRBD1 (5 bases). The sample taken for sequencing was PBMCs. In DNA, the CDR3 is TGTGCCACCGTGAGGGATAACGGGGGAGCTTTCTTT. As protein: CATVRDNGGAFF.